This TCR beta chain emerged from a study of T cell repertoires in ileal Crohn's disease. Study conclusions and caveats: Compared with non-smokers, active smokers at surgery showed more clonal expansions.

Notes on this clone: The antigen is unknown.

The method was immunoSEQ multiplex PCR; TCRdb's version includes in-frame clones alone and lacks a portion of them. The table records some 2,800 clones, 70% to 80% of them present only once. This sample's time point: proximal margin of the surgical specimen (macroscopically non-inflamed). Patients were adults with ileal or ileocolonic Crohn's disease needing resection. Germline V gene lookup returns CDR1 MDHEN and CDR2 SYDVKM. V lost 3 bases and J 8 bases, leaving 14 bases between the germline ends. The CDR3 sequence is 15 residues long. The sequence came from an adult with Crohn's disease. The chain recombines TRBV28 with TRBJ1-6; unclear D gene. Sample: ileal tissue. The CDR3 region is CASSLLQYEDSPLHF. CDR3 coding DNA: TGTGCCAGCAGTTTGCTACAGTACGAGGATTCACCCCTCCACTTT.